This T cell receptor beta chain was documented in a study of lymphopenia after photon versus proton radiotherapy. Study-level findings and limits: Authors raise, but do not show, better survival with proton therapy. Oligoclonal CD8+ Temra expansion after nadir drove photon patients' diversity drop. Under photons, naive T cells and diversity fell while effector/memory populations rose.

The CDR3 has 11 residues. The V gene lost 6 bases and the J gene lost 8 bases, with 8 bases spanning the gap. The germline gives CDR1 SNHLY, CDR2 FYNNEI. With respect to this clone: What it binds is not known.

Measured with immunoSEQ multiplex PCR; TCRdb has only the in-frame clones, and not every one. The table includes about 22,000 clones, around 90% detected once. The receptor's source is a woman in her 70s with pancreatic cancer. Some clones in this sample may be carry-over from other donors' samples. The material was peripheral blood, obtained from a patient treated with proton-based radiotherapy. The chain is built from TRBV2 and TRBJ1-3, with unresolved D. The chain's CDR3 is CASSPADTIYF. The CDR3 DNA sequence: TGTGCCAGCAGCCCCGCCGACACCATATATTTT. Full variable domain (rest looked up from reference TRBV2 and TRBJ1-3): EPEVTQTPSHQVTQMGQEVILRCVPISNHLYFYWYRQILGQKVEFLVSFYNNEISEKSEIFDDQFSVERPDGSNFTLKIRSTKLEDSAMYFCASSPADTIYFGEGSWLTVV.